Presented here are 17 T cell receptor beta chains from one specimen sequenced in a study of beta chain features in type 1 diabetes. Expressed TCRB transcripts were sequenced after all isolated RNA was converted to cDNA. Measured with immunoSEQ multiplex PCR; TCRdb has only the in-frame clones, and not every one. The table includes under 200,000 clones, approximately 8.4% detected once. Sequenced sample: central memory CD4+ T cells from blood. These receptor sequences come from a woman between 18 and 30 years old in good health.

This clone has more than one count but fewer than ten. The chain links TRBV4-2 to TRBJ2-4; tentatively, D is TRBD1 (5 bases). V lost 1 base and J lost 4, with 8 bases in between. The CDR3 loop spans 14 amino acids. The germline gives CDR1 LGHNA, CDR2 YNFKEQ. The CDR3 coding sequence is TGTGCCAGCAGCCAAGGTCAGGGTAAAAACATTCAGTACTTC. Amino acids: CASSQGQGKNIQYF.

The J gene is TRBJ1-2, the V gene TRBV10-3, with 8 bases lining up with TRBD1. V was pared by 6 bases and J by 7 bases, with 4 bases of the junction left unmatched. The germline V gene encodes CDR1 ENHRY and CDR2 SYGVKD. The CDR3 extends over 12 amino acids. The CDR3 nucleotides are TGTGCCATCAGCCAGGGGGCGAGTGGCTACACCTTC. Encoded protein: CAISQGASGYTF.

Remarks on this clone: Germline is not matched at one junction end, which may reflect a read error. The chain carries TRBV6-1 and TRBJ1-4, with D perhaps TRBD1 (6 bases). Germline V gene data show CDR1 as MNHNS and CDR2 as SASEGT. There are 13 residues in the CDR3. As DNA, the CDR3 is TGTGCCAGCAGTGAGGGGGCTAAAGAAAAACTGTTTTTT. Its protein is CASSEGAKEKLFF.

This clone was seen a few times. A single base separates this from a much larger clone, so it may be a read error. The CDR3 nucleotides are TGTGCCAGCAGCCTTAGCGGGGGACCTTCGGGAAACATTCAGTACTTC. Residues: CASSLSGGPSGNIQYF. The J gene is TRBJ2-4, the V gene TRBV4-2; 9 bases are a match to TRBD2. This CDR3 region has 16 residues. V was pared by 4 bases and J by 6 bases, with 10 bases of the junction left unmatched. From germline, CDR1 is LGHNA and CDR2 YNFKEQ.

The chain has TRBV18 and TRBJ1-2; TRBD1 is a possible D gene (6 bases). Germline CDR1 KGHSH, CDR2 LQKENI. V was trimmed by 6 bases and J by 0 bases, leaving 14 bases between them. The CDR3 spans 15 residues. CDR3 protein: CASSQDSRPNYGYTF. Written as DNA, the CDR3 is TGTGCCAGCTCCCAGGACAGCAGACCTAACTATGGCTACACCTTC.

The chain couples TRBV30 to TRBJ1-2, with D unclear. CDR1 GTSNPN and CDR2 SVGIG come from the germline V gene (reference sequence). V lost 6 bases and J lost 6, with 20 bases in between. The CDR3 runs 14 residues. CDR3 amino acids: CACPPRGGMHGYTF. The DNA of the CDR3 is TGTGCCTGCCCCCCGCGGGGAGGAATGCATGGCTACACCTTC.

This clone was detected only a few times. The rearrangement joins TRBV14 to TRBJ2-1, with 7 bases lining up with TRBD2. The CDR3 spans 14 residues. The J segment lost 4 bases and the V segment lost 1 base, leaving 1 base of the junction unmatched. The germline V gene encodes CDR1 SGHDN and CDR2 FVKESK. The CDR3 reads CASSQGGLYNEQFF. CDR3 nucleotides: TGTGCCAGCAGCCAAGGGGGACTATACAATGAGCAGTTCTTC.

This chain links TRBV6-5 with TRBJ2-7; D perhaps matches TRBD1 (7 bases). Germline loops: CDR1 MNHEY, CDR2 SVGAGI. CDR3 size: 13 residues. V lost 6 bases and J lost 5, with 14 bases in between. The CDR3: CASSPPGGNEQYF. For the CDR3, the DNA is TGTGCCAGCAGCCCCCCAGGGGGGAACGAGCAGTACTTC.

This sequence joins TRBV25-1 and TRBJ1-4; 9 bases match TRBD1. CDR3 size: 15 residues. Germline CDR1 is MGHDK and CDR2 is SYGVNS. J lost 5 bases, V lost 2 bases, and 3 bases had no gene match. The CDR3 DNA reads as TGTGCCAGCAGTGAAAGGGGGACAGGGAATGAAAAACTGTTTTTT. The encoded protein is CASSERGTGNEKLFF.

This clone was observed a few times. The V call is TRBV29-1, the J call TRBJ1-1; D remains ambiguous. V lost 5 bases and J 2 bases, leaving 12 bases between the germline ends. The germline CDR1 and CDR2 sequences are SQVTM and ANQGSEA. There are 13 residues in the CDR3. CDR3 sequence reads: CSVHWQTNTEAFF. As DNA, the CDR3 is TGCAGCGTTCACTGGCAGACTAACACTGAAGCTTTCTTT.

J is TRBJ1-2 and V is TRBV5-1; no clear D gene. The CDR3 is 13 residues long. V was clipped by 5 bases and J by 6 bases, with 14 bases between them. Germline CDR1 SGHRS, CDR2 YFSETQ. CDR3 in amino acids: CASRRVVVDGYTF. DNA of the CDR3: TGCGCCAGCAGGAGGGTCGTAGTAGATGGCTACACCTTC.

This clone was seen a handful of times. The chain carries TRBV19 and TRBJ1-1; D remains ambiguous. Germline V gene lookup returns CDR1 LNHDA and CDR2 SQIVND (reference sequence). This CDR3 is built from 13 residues. V lost 7 bases and J lost 0, with 9 bases in between. The CDR3 reads CASTRALNTEAFF. CDR3 DNA sequence: TGTGCCAGTACCCGAGCCCTGAACACTGAAGCTTTCTTT.

The CDR3 protein is CASSQTGQTRAYSGNTIYF. The CDR3 DNA follows: TGTGCCAGCAGCCAAACGGGACAGACTCGAGCCTACTCTGGAAACACCATATATTTT. V and J are TRBV4-2 and TRBJ1-3, with 7 bases fitting TRBD1. The CDR3 sequence is 19 residues long. Germline lookup yields CDR1 LGHNA and CDR2 YNFKEQ. J gave up 0 bases and V 2 bases, and 13 bases lay outside the gene matches.

Only a few counts were recorded for this clone. The J gene is TRBJ1-1, the V gene TRBV6-6, with a tentative D call TRBD1 (5 bases). CDR1 is MNHNY and CDR2 is SVGAGI in the germline V gene (reference sequence). CDR3 size: 14 residues. Trimming removed 4 bases from V and 11 bases from J, with 20 bases in between. CDR3 amino acids: CASSSPRRPGGAFF. CDR3 in DNA: TGTGCCAGCAGTTCCCCGCGCAGGCCGGGGGGGGCTTTCTTT.

The rearrangement uses TRBV9 and TRBJ2-3; possibly TRBD2 for D (6 bases). This CDR3 has 18 residues. Per germline, CDR1 SGDLS and CDR2 YYNGEE. With 4 bases removed from V and 1 base from J, the gap between germline ends came to 22 bases. Written as DNA, the CDR3 is TGTGCCAGCAGCCCAGATGGTCTCGGCGGGGCGGGCACAGATACGCAGTATTTT. It codes for CASSPDGLGGAGTDTQYF.

The rearrangement links TRBV30 to TRBJ2-7; the match to TRBD2 covers 7 bases. In germline, CDR1 is GTSNPN, CDR2 SVGIG (reference sequence). The V gene end was trimmed by 5 bases and the J gene end by 3 bases; junction bases not matched to a gene: 13. This CDR3 has 15 residues. The CDR3 DNA is TGTGCCTGGCGCGGCATGGGGGGGGACCTCTACGAGCAGTACTTC. It encodes CAWRGMGGDLYEQYF.

This clone has only a few counts. V usage is TRBV11-2 and J usage is TRBJ2-1; D might be TRBD2 (5 bases). The germline V gene has CDR1 SGHAT and CDR2 FQNNGV. V lost 5 bases and J lost 10, with 15 bases in between. The CDR3 loop spans 13 amino acids. The DNA for the CDR3 is TGTGCCAGCAGCCCGGACCTAGCCCTCGAGCAGTTCTTC. Translating it yields CASSPDLALEQFF.